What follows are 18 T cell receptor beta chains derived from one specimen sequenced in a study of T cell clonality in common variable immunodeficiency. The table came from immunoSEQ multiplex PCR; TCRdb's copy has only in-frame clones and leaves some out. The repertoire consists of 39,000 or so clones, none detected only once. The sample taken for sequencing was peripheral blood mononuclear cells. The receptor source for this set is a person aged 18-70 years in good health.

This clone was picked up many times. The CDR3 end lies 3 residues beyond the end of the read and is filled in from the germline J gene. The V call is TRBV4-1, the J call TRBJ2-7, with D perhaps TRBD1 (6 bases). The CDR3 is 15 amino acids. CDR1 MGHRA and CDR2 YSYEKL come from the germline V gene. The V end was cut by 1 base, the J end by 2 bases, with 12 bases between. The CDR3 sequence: CASSQAQGIPYEQYF. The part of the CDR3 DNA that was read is TGCGCCAGCAGCCAAGCGCAGGGGATTCCCTACGAG.

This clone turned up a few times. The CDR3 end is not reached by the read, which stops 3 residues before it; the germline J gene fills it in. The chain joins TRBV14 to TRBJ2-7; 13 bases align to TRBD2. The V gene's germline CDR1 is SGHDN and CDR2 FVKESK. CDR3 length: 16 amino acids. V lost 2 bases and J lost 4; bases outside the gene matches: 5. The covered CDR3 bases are TGTGCCAGCAGCCAACCTTGGACTAGCGGGAGTTACGAG. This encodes CASSQPWTSGSYE. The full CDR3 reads CASSQPWTSGSYEQYF.

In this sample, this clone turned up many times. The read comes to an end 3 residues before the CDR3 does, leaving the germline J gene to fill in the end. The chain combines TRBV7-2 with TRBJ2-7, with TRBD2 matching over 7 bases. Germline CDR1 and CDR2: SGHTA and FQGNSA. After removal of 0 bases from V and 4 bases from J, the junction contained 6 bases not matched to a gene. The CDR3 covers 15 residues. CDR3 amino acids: CASSLAERDYYEQYF. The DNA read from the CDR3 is TGTGCCAGCAGCTTAGCGGAAAGGGACTATTACGAG.

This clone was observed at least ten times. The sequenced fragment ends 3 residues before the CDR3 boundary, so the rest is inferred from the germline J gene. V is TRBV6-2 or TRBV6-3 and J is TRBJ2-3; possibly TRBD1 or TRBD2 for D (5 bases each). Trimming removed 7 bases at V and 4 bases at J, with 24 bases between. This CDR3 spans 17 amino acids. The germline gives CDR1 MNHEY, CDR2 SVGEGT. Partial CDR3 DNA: TGTGCCAGCACCGCACCTAGGGGAGAACTCAACGCAGATACG. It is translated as CASTAPRGELNADT. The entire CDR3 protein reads CASTAPRGELNADTQYF.

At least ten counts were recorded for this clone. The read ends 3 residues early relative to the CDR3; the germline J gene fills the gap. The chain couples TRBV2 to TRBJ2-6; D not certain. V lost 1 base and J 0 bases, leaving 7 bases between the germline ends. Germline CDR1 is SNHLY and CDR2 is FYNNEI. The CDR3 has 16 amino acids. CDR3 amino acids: CASSEELRSGANVLTF. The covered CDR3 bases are TGTGCCAGCAGTGAAGAGCTTCGCTCTGGGGCCAACGTC.

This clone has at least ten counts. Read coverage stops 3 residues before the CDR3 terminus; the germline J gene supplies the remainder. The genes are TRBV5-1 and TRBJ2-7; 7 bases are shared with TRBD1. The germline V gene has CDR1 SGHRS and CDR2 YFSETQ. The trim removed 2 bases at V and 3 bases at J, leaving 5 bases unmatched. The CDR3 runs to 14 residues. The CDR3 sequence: CASSFFRDSYEQYF. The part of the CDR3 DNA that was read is TGCGCCAGCAGCTTCTTCCGGGACAGCTACGAG.

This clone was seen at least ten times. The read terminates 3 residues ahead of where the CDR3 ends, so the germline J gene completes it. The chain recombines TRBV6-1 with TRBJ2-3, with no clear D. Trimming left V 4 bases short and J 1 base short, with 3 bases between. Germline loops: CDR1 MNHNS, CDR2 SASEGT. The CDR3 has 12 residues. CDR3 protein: CASSAGTDTQYF. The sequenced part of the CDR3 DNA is TGTGCCAGCAGTGCGGGCACAGATACG.

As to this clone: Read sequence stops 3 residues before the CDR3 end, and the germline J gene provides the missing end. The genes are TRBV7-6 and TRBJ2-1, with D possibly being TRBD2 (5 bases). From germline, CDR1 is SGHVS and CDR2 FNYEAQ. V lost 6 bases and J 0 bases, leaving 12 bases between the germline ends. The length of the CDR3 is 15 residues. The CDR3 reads CASRYSASSYNEQFF. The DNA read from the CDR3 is TGTGCCAGCAGGTATAGCGCGAGCTCCTACAATGAG.

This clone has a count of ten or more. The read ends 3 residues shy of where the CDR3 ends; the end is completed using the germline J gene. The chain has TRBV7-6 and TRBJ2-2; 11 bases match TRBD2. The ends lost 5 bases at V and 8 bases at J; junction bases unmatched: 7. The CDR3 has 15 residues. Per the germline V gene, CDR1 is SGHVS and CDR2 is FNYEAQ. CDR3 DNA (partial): TGTGCCAGCAGCGAGACTAGCGGGGCCATAGGGGAG. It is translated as CASSETSGAIGE. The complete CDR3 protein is CASSETSGAIGELFF.

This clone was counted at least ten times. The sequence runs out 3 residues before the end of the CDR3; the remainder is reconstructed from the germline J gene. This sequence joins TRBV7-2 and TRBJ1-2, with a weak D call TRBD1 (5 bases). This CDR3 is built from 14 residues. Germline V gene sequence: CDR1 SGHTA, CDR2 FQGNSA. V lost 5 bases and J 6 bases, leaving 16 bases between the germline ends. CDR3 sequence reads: CASSPRQIVNGYTF. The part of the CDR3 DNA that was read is TGTGCCAGCAGCCCCCGACAGATCGTCAATGGC.

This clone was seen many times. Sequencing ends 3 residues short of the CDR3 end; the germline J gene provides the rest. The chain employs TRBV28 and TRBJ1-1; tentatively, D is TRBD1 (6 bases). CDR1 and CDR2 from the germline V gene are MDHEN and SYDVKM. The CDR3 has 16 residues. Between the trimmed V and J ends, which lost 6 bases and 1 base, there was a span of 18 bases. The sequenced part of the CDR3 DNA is TGTGCCAGCAGATCCGTCCGGGACACACCGAACACTGAA. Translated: CASRSVRDTPNTE. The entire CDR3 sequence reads CASRSVRDTPNTEAFF.

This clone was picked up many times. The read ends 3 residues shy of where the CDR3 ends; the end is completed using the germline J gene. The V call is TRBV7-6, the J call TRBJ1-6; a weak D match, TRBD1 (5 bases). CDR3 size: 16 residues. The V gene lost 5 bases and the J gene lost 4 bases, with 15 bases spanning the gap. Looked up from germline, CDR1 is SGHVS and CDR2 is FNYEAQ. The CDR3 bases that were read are TGTGCCAGCAGCCTAAGGGGAATAGGATATAATTCACCC. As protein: CASSLRGIGYNSP. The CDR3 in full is CASSLRGIGYNSPLHF.

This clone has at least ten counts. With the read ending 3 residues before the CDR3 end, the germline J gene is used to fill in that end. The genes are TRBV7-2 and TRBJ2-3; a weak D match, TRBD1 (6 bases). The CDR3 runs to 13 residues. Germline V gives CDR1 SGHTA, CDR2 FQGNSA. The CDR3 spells CASSTQDGQPQYF. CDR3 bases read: TGTGCCAGCAGTACCCAGGACGGACAGCCG. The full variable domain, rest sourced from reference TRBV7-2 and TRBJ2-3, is GAGVSQSPSNKVTEKGKDVELRCDPISGHTALYWYRQSLGQGLEFLIYFQGNSAPDKSGLPSDRFSAERTGGSVSTLTIQRTQQEDSAVYLCASSTQDGQPQYFGPGTRLTVL.

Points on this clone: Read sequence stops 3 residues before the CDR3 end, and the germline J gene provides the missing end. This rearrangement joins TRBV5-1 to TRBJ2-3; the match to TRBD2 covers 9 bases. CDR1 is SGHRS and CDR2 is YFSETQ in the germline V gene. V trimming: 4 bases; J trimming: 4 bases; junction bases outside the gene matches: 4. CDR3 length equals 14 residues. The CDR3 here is CASSIAGVADTQYF. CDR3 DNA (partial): TGCGCCAGCAGCATAGCGGGAGTCGCAGATACG. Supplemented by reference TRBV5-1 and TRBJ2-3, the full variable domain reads KAGVTQTPRYLIKTRGQQVTLSCSPISGHRSVSWYQQTPGQGLQFLFEYFSETQRNKGNFPGRFSGRQFSNSRSEMNVSTLELGDSALYLCASSIAGVADTQYFGPGTRLTVL.

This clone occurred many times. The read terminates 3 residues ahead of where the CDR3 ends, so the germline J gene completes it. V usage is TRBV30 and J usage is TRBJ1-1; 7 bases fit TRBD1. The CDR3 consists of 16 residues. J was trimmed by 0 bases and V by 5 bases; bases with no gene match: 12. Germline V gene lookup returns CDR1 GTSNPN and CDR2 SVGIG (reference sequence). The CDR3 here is CAWASYRGSMNTEAFF. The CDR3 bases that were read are TGTGCCTGGGCCAGTTACAGGGGATCAATGAACACTGAA.

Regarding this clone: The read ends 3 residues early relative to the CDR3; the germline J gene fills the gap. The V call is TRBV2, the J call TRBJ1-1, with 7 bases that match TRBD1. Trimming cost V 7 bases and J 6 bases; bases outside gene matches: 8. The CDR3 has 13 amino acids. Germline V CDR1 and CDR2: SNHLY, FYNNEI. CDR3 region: CASTGGGGSEAFF. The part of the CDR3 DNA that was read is TGTGCCAGCACAGGGGGTGGGGGTTCTGAA.

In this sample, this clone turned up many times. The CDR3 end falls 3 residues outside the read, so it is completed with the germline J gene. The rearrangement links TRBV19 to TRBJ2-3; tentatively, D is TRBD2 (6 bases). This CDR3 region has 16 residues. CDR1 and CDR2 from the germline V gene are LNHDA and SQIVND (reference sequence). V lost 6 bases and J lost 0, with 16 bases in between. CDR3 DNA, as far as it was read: TGTGCCAGTAGCAGCCACAGCGGGTCTAGCACAGATACG. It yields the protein CASSSHSGSSTDT. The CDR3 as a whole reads CASSSHSGSSTDTQYF.

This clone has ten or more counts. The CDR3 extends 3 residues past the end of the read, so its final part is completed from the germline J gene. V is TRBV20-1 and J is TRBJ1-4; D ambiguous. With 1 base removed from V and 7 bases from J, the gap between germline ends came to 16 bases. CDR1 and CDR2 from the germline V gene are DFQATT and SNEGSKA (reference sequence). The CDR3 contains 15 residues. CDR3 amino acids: CSARGVLTRGEKLFF. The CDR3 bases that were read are TGCAGTGCTAGAGGCGTTCTCACGCGGGGTGAAAAA.